Each of the 7 T cell receptor beta chains below was sequenced from the same sample in a study of blood T cell repertoires in COVID-19. Clones were read by immunoSEQ multiplex PCR, and TCRdb kept only the in-frame ones, dropping some. The sample has about 65,000 clones, approximately 93% seen once. The sequenced material came from peripheral blood. The receptor set was obtained from a man between 65 and 85 years old with active COVID-19.

The chain combines TRBV6-5 with TRBJ1-2; 10 bases are a match to TRBD1. This CDR3 region has 13 residues. With V trimmed by 6 bases and J by 12 bases, 10 bases remained unmatched. Germline V gives CDR1 MNHEY, CDR2 SVGAGI. The CDR3 loop reads CASSRDRGSVHTF. The CDR3 DNA follows: TGTGCCAGCAGCCGGGACAGGGGATCGGTCCACACCTTC.

The V call is TRBV19, the J call TRBJ2-5; TRBD2 matches at 9 bases. The germline CDR1 and CDR2 sequences are LNHDA and SQIVND (reference sequence). V lost 3 bases to trimming and J lost 6 bases; unmatched junction nucleotides: 8. The CDR3 covers 15 residues. The CDR3 spells CASSISSGGRQTQYF. The CDR3 DNA follows: TGTGCCAGTAGTATTAGTAGCGGGGGTCGACAGACCCAGTACTTC.

J is TRBJ1-2 and V is TRBV7-8; 8 bases map to TRBD1. Germline-derived CDR1 and CDR2 are SGHVS and FQNEAQ. This CDR3 has 13 amino acids. Trimming took 4 bases from V and 8 from J; bases not matched to a gene: 6. The CDR3 DNA reads as TGTGCCAGCAGCTATATGGACAGGGCGGGCTACACCTTC. Amino acid sequence: CASSYMDRAGYTF.

The rearrangement links TRBV2 to TRBJ1-5; TRBD1 matches 7 bases. Germline V gene lookup returns CDR1 SNHLY and CDR2 FYNNEI. Trimming removed 5 bases from V and 0 bases from J; junction bases left unmatched: 7. The CDR3 totals 16 residues. The CDR3 bases are TGTGCCAGCAGTAAAATGGGACAGCTTAGCAATCAGCCCCAGCATTTT. Amino acid sequence: CASSKMGQLSNQPQHF.

The chain combines TRBV5-4 with TRBJ1-1, with no clear D. The ends were cut back, 4 bases at V and 1 base at J, with 14 bases in the middle. The germline CDR1 and CDR2 sequences are SGHNT and YYREEE (reference sequence). This CDR3 region has 15 residues. CDR3 nucleotide sequence: TGTGCCAGCAGCCCGGAGCCCGCCTCGAACACTGAAGCTTTCTTT. Translation: CASSPEPASNTEAFF.

The V call is TRBV2, the J call TRBJ2-2; D is uncertain. The CDR3 runs to 14 residues. Germline V CDR1 and CDR2: SNHLY, FYNNEI. V lost 0 bases to trimming and J lost 4 bases, with 6 bases between them. The CDR3 is CASSEARTTGELFF. DNA for the CDR3: TGTGCCAGCAGTGAAGCGCGAACCACCGGGGAGCTGTTTTTT.

The V and J genes are TRBV5-1 and TRBJ2-3; D ambiguous. CDR3 length: 12 residues. In germline, CDR1 is SGHRS, CDR2 YFSETQ. Trimming removed 5 bases from V and 0 bases from J, with 4 bases in between. For the CDR3, the DNA is TGCGCCAGCAGTCAGAGCACAGATACGCAGTATTTT. It specifies CASSQSTDTQYF.